Below, 23 T cell receptor beta chains from the same sample are listed, as sequenced in a study of blood T cell repertoires in COVID-19. Some clones are missing from TCRdb's copy, which holds only in-frame ones; the method was immunoSEQ multiplex PCR. The profile shows approximately 400,000 clones, around nine tenths of them singletons. Sequencing input: PBMCs or T cells enriched from blood (not recorded which). The receptors come from a young woman who had recovered from COVID-19.

This chain links TRBV5-4 with TRBJ1-5; perhaps TRBD1 as D (5 bases). V lost 4 bases and J lost 6, with 14 bases in between. In germline, CDR1 is SGHNT, CDR2 YYREEE (reference sequence). This CDR3 region has 14 residues. CDR3 amino acids: CASSEQGKGQPQHF. CDR3 DNA sequence: TGTGCCAGCAGCGAGCAGGGTAAAGGTCAGCCCCAGCATTTT.

The count of this clone is one. CDR3 in amino acids: CASSSIAGETYEQYF. The CDR3 coding sequence is TGCGCCAGCAGCTCTATAGCGGGGGAGACCTACGAGCAGTACTTC. This chain links TRBV5-1 with TRBJ2-7; TRBD2 matches 9 bases. CDR1 and CDR2 from the germline V gene are SGHRS and YFSETQ. CDR3 length equals 15 residues. Trimming cost V 3 bases and J 2 bases; bases outside gene matches: 6.

The chain recombines TRBV4-3 with TRBJ1-2, with no clear D. The CDR3 is 16 residues long. V lost 1 base and J lost 4, with 16 bases in between. Germline V gives CDR1 LGHNA, CDR2 YSLEER. DNA of the CDR3: TGCGCCAGCAGCCAAGGATCATGGGCAGCCTCCTATGGCTACACCTTC. This codes for CASSQGSWAASYGYTF.

This rearrangement joins TRBV4-2 to TRBJ1-1; D uncertain. CDR1 and CDR2 (germline): LGHNA, YNFKEQ. Trimming shortened V by 2 bases and J by 1 base, and 11 bases separated the two germline ends. This CDR3 is built from 15 residues. The CDR3 sequence is CASSQKGGWNTEAFF. The CDR3 DNA reads as TGTGCCAGCAGCCAAAAGGGCGGGTGGAACACTGAAGCTTTCTTT.

The chain is built from TRBV30 and TRBJ1-1, with 7 nucleotides matching TRBD1. Germline CDR1 GTSNPN, CDR2 SVGIG (reference sequence). CDR3 length: 16 amino acids. Trimming at V came to 1 base and at J to 1 base, leaving 9 bases not matched to a gene. CDR3 loop: CAWSGPGGLTNTEAFF. In DNA, the CDR3 is TGTGCCTGGAGTGGTCCAGGGGGGCTTACGAACACTGAAGCTTTCTTT.

The rearrangement uses TRBV3-1 (or the pseudogene TRBV3-2) and TRBJ1-2; 10 bases are a match to TRBD1. The CDR3 loop spans 16 amino acids. Germline loops: CDR1 LGHDT, CDR2 YNNKEL (reference sequence). Unmatched junction bases numbered 10, after V lost 4 bases and J lost 5 bases. DNA of the CDR3: TGTGCCAGCAGCCCCCGCCGGACAGGGGGTTTATATGGCTACACCTTC. Residues: CASSPRRTGGLYGYTF.

The V gene is TRBV14, the J gene TRBJ2-2, with D tentatively TRBD1 (5 bases). The CDR3 runs to 14 residues. Trimming removed 4 bases from V and 2 bases from J, with 8 bases in between. Per the germline V gene, CDR1 is SGHDN and CDR2 is FVKESK. DNA for the CDR3: TGTGCCAGCAGCCGTGACAGCAACACCGGGGAGCTGTTTTTT. This gives the protein CASSRDSNTGELFF.

J is TRBJ2-1 and V is TRBV25-1, with no clear D. Trimming removed 0 bases at V and 5 bases at J, with 11 bases between. The CDR3 consists of 15 residues. Germline assignment: CDR1 MGHDK and CDR2 SYGVNS. The CDR3, as DNA: TGTGCCAGCAGTGAATATTTAAACATGGACAATGAGCAGTTCTTC. Protein: CASSEYLNMDNEQFF.

The rearrangement links TRBV5-6 to TRBJ2-7; D is possibly TRBD1 (6 bases). This CDR3 comprises 12 residues. Trimming stripped 4 bases from V and 4 bases from J, with 9 bases between. Germline CDR1 is SGHDT and CDR2 is YYEEEE. The CDR3 sequence is CASSPQGYEQYF. The CDR3, as DNA: TGTGCCAGCAGCCCACAGGGTTACGAGCAGTACTTC.

The chain employs TRBV11-2 and TRBJ2-1; D is undetermined. Trimming stripped 5 bases from V and 5 bases from J, with 7 bases between. The CDR3 has 12 residues. Germline CDR1 SGHAT, CDR2 FQNNGV. This CDR3 is CASSVHNNEQFF. The CDR3 DNA reads TGTGCCAGCAGCGTACACAACAATGAGCAGTTCTTC.

This chain joins TRBV5-1 and TRBJ1-2; 7 nucleotides align to TRBD1. Looked up from germline, CDR1 is SGHRS and CDR2 is YFSETQ. The CDR3 has 16 residues. With V trimmed by 2 bases and J by 8 bases, 15 bases remained unmatched. For the CDR3, the DNA is TGCGCCAGCAGCTTCCAGGCCAGCGACAGGGTGGGAGGCTACACCTTC. Translation gives CASSFQASDRVGGYTF.

This sequence joins TRBV5-3 and TRBJ2-7; tentative D call: TRBD1 (5 bases). TRBV5-3 is filed as an ORF, its function uncertain. The CDR3 totals 13 residues. The V and J ends lost 5 bases and 0 bases respectively, with 9 bases between them. The CDR3 loop is CARRRQGSYEQYF. CDR3 nucleotides: TGTGCCAGAAGACGGCAGGGCTCCTACGAGCAGTACTTC.

The V call is TRBV5-1, the J call TRBJ2-6, with TRBD2 as a possible D gene (5 bases). The germline gives CDR1 SGHRS, CDR2 YFSETQ. V gave up 0 bases and J gave up 1 base, with 8 bases separating them. The CDR3 covers 16 residues. The CDR3 reads CASSLARGSGANVLTF. CDR3 in DNA: TGCGCCAGCAGCTTGGCCCGCGGGTCTGGGGCCAACGTCCTGACTTTC.

This rearrangement joins TRBV7-6 to TRBJ1-2, with a weak D call TRBD1 (6 bases). V lost 1 base and J lost 1, with 13 bases in between. The CDR3 runs to 16 residues. CDR1 and CDR2 from the germline V gene are SGHVS and FNYEAQ. DNA of the CDR3: TGTGCCAGCAGCTTAGGTCAGGGGATAGATAACTATGGCTACACCTTC. This encodes CASSLGQGIDNYGYTF.

V gene TRBV7-2 combines with J gene TRBJ1-5, with 9 bases lining up with TRBD1. Germline values: CDR1 SGHTA, CDR2 FQGNSA. The CDR3 length is 15 residues. Trimming at V came to 5 bases and at J to 7 bases, leaving 9 bases not matched to a gene. DNA for the CDR3: TGTGCCAGCAGCGCGGACAGGGGATTAGGGCAGCCCCAGCATTTT. Its protein product is CASSADRGLGQPQHF.

The V gene is TRBV29-1, the J gene TRBJ2-1; D is perhaps TRBD2 (5 bases). Germline CDR1 is SQVTM and CDR2 is ANQGSEA. This CDR3 region has 16 residues. V was trimmed by 0 bases and J by 8 bases, leaving 20 bases between them. CDR3 sequence: CSVEEPVHGVRDEQFF. CDR3 nucleotide sequence: TGCAGCGTTGAAGAGCCAGTCCATGGGGTGAGGGATGAGCAGTTCTTC.

This rearrangement joins TRBV30 to TRBJ2-7; 7 bases match TRBD1. CDR3 length: 13 residues. V gave up 7 bases and J gave up 2 bases; unmatched junction bases: 8. Germline lookup yields CDR1 GTSNPN and CDR2 SVGIG (reference sequence). This CDR3 reads CASESGTAYEQYF. CDR3 nucleotides: TGTGCCTCGGAGTCCGGGACAGCCTACGAGCAGTACTTC.

The chain links TRBV7-2 to TRBJ2-7; 9 nucleotides align to TRBD2. The CDR3 is 16 amino acids. Germline V lookup: CDR1 SGHTA, CDR2 FQGNSA. V trimming: 0 bases; J trimming: 2 bases; junction bases outside the gene matches: 5. CDR3: CASSLAASGAAYEQYF. For the CDR3, the DNA is TGTGCCAGCAGCTTAGCCGCTAGCGGGGCTGCCTACGAGCAGTACTTC.

This clone was seen more than once but under ten times. V and J are TRBV2 and TRBJ1-1; 7 bases are a match to TRBD1. V trimming: 9 bases; J trimming: 1 base; junction bases outside the gene matches: 5. The CDR3 contains 13 residues. Germline assignment: CDR1 SNHLY and CDR2 FYNNEI. DNA for the CDR3: TGTGCCAGTCGCGACAGGGCGAACACTGAAGCTTTCTTT. Amino acid sequence: CASRDRANTEAFF. Combining the CDR3 with reference TRBV2 and TRBJ1-1 gives the whole variable domain EPEVTQTPSHQVTQMGQEVILRCVPISNHLYFYWYRQILGQKVEFLVSFYNNEISEKSEIFDDQFSVERPDGSNFTLKIRSTKLEDSAMYFCASRDRANTEAFFGQGTRLTVV.

In its sample, this clone was seen once. This chain links TRBV11-2 with TRBJ1-4; D gene unclear. The V and J ends lost 4 bases and 8 bases respectively, with 20 bases between them. This CDR3 contains 16 residues. Per the germline V gene, CDR1 is SGHAT and CDR2 is FQNNGV. The CDR3 sequence: CASSSGGPVIGEKLFF. The CDR3 coding sequence is TGTGCCAGCAGCTCCGGCGGGCCGGTAATAGGAGAAAAACTGTTTTTT.

This clone was seen a handful of times. The J gene is TRBJ1-1, the V gene TRBV29-1; 8 nucleotides agree with TRBD1. There are 17 residues in the CDR3. The germline gives CDR1 SQVTM, CDR2 ANQGSEA. Trimming cost V 6 bases and J 0 bases; bases outside gene matches: 15. CDR3 protein: CSVWARTGKGMNTEAFF. Written as DNA, the CDR3 is TGCAGCGTGTGGGCCCGGACAGGGAAAGGGATGAACACTGAAGCTTTCTTT.

The chain employs TRBV9 and TRBJ1-2; 7 bases fit TRBD1. The CDR3 extends over 14 amino acids. Germline V lookup: CDR1 SGDLS, CDR2 YYNGEE. V dropped 4 bases and J dropped 3; count of bases not matched to a gene: 6. CDR3 sequence reads: CASSRDSAYYGYTF. In DNA form, the CDR3 reads TGTGCCAGCAGCCGGGACAGCGCTTACTATGGCTACACCTTC.

V and J are TRBV7-3 and TRBJ1-2, with 10 bases lining up with TRBD1. Germline values: CDR1 SGHTA, CDR2 FQGTGA. The CDR3 consists of 15 residues. Trimming removed 7 bases from V and 1 base from J; junction bases left unmatched: 6. Here the CDR3 DNA reads TGTGCCAGCACGAGGACAGGGGGAAGTAACTATGGCTACACCTTC. This translates into CASTRTGGSNYGYTF. Full variable domain (remainder filled in from reference TRBV7-3 and TRBJ1-2): GAGVSQTPSNKVTEKGKYVELRCDPISGHTALYWYRQSLGQGPEFLIYFQGTGAADDSGLPNDRFFAVRPEGSVSTLKIQRTERGDSAVYLCASTRTGGSNYGYTFGSGTRLTVV.